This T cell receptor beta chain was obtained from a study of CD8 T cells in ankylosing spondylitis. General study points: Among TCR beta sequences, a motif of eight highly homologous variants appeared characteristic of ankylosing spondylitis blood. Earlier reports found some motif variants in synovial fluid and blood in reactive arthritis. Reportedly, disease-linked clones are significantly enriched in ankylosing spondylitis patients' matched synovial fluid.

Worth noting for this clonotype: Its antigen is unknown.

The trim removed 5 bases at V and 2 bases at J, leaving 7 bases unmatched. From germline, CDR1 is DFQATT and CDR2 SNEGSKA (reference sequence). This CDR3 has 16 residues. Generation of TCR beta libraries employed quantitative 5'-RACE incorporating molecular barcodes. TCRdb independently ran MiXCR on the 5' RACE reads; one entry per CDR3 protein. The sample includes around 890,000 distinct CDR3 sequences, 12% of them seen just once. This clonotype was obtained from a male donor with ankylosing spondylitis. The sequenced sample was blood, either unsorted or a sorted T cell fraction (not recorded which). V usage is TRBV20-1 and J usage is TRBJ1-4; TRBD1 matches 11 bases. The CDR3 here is CSAGQGAMATNEKLFF. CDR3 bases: TGCAGTGCTGGACAGGGGGCTATGGCCACTAATGAAAAACTGTTTTTT.